One T cell receptor (beta chain) is described in this entry. The data belong to a study of blood T cell repertoires in COVID-19. The repertoire was sequenced with immunoSEQ multiplex PCR; TCRdb's copy has only in-frame clones and lacks some. The data contain about 430,000 clones, roughly 84% of them singletons. The CDR3 covers 14 residues. The germline V gene encodes CDR1 SEHNR and CDR2 FQNEAQ (reference sequence). V gave up 3 bases and J gave up 9 bases, with 16 bases separating them. Sequenced sample: PBMCs or T cells enriched from blood (not recorded which). The TCR comes from a woman aged 18 to 35 who had been exposed to COVID-19. The chain is built from TRBV7-9 and TRBJ2-3; D possibly corresponds to TRBD1 (8 bases). CDR3 in DNA: TGTGCCAGCAGCTTGGGGGGGACAGGAGGAACGCAGTATTTT. As protein: CASSLGGTGGTQYF. The variable domain in full, with the rest retrieved from reference TRBV7-9 and TRBJ2-3, is DTGVSQNPRHKITKRGQNVTFRCDPISEHNRLYWYRQTLGQGPEFLTYFQNEAQLEKSRLLSDRFSAERPKGSFSTLEIQRTEQGDSAMYLCASSLGGTGGTQYFGPGTRLTVL.